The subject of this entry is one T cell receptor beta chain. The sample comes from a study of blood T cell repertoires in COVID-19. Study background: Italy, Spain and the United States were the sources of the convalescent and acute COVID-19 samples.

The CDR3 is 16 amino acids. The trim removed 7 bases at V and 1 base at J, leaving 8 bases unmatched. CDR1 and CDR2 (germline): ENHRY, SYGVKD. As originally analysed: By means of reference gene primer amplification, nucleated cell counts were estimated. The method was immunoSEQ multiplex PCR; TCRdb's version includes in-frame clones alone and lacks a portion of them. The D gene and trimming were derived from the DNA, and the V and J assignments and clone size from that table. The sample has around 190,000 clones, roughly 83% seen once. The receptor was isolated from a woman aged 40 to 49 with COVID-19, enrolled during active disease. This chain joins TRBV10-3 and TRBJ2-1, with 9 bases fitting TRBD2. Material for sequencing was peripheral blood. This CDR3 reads CAIIGETSGSYNEQFF. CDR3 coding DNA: TGTGCCATCATAGGCGAGACTAGCGGATCCTACAATGAGCAGTTCTTC.